The 24 T cell receptor beta chains below come from one sample, sequenced in a study of blood T cell repertoires in COVID-19. The assay was immunoSEQ multiplex PCR, and TCRdb's table has in-frame clones only and misses some. In the table there are 150,000 to 190,000 clones, around 74% of which are singletons. Sequencing input: peripheral blood. All receptors derive from a woman aged 80 or over with acute or convalescent COVID-19.

The chain uses TRBV5-1 and TRBJ2-1; 12 bases line up with TRBD2. The CDR3 is 16 residues long. In germline, CDR1 is SGHRS, CDR2 YFSETQ. V lost 4 bases and J lost 9; bases outside the gene matches: 11. CDR3 sequence reads: CASSSGLAGKWSEQFF. The CDR3 DNA is TGCGCCAGCAGCAGTGGACTAGCGGGGAAATGGAGTGAGCAGTTCTTC.

This clone came up once. The CDR3 loop is CASSPGTEGTQYF. In DNA form, the CDR3 reads TGTGCCAGCTCACCGGGCACAGAGGGGACCCAGTACTTC. V gene TRBV18 combines with J gene TRBJ2-5; weak D call: TRBD2 (5 bases). V lost 3 bases, J lost 7 bases, and 12 bases lay in between. The CDR3 extends over 13 amino acids. CDR1 and CDR2 from the germline V gene are KGHSH and LQKENI. Variable domain in full (rest from reference TRBV18 and TRBJ2-5): NAGVMQNPRHLVRRRGQEARLRCSPMKGHSHVYWYRQLPEEGLKFMVYLQKENIIDESGMPKERFSAEFPKEGPSILRIQQVVRGDSAAYFCASSPGTEGTQYFGPGTRLLVL.

CDR3 region: CASSKQGSGVYEQYF. The CDR3 coding sequence is TGTGCCAGCAGTAAACAGGGTTCTGGGGTCTACGAGCAGTACTTC. This chain links TRBV27 with TRBJ2-7; TRBD1 might be the D (6 bases). The CDR3 is made up of 15 amino acids. Trimming removed 5 bases from V and 3 bases from J, with 17 bases in between. The germline V gene encodes CDR1 MNHEY and CDR2 SMNVEV (reference sequence).

The CDR3 protein is CASTLGGSPNSPLHF. CDR3 DNA: TGTGCCAGCACTCTAGGTGGGAGTCCGAATTCACCCCTCCACTTT. The V and J genes are TRBV3-1 (or the pseudogene TRBV3-2) and TRBJ1-6; unclear D gene. In germline, CDR1 is LGHDT, CDR2 YNNKEL (reference sequence). V was cut by 7 bases and J by 7 bases, with 17 bases left in between. This CDR3 region has 15 residues.

This clone appeared a few times. The chain has TRBV3-1 (or the pseudogene TRBV3-2) and TRBJ2-4, with 9 bases identical to TRBD2. Germline CDR1 is LGHDT and CDR2 is YNNKEL (reference sequence). The CDR3 extends over 17 amino acids. Germline trimming cut 1 base from V and 5 bases from J; bases unmatched to any gene: 9. CDR3 loop: CASSQGSGGSFENIQYF. The CDR3 DNA reads as TGTGCCAGCAGCCAAGGTAGCGGGGGATCTTTCGAAAACATTCAGTACTTC.

This chain uses TRBV15 with TRBJ1-1; D gene unclear. V was clipped by 4 bases and J by 1 base, with 7 bases between them. The CDR3 consists of 13 residues. CDR1 and CDR2 (germline): LNHNV, YYDKDF (reference sequence). CDR3 region: CATSTQQNTEAFF. DNA of the CDR3: TGTGCCACCAGCACCCAACAGAACACTGAAGCTTTCTTT.

The CDR3 protein is CASMEEGRRLNGELFF. In nucleotides, the CDR3 is TGCGCCAGCATGGAGGAGGGAAGGCGCCTCAACGGGGAGCTGTTTTTT. The chain carries TRBV5-1 and TRBJ2-2, with a weak D call TRBD2 (6 bases). V was trimmed by 6 bases and J by 7 bases, leaving 22 bases between them. Per the germline V gene, CDR1 is SGHRS and CDR2 is YFSETQ. The CDR3 totals 16 residues.

This clone was counted only a few times. This chain joins TRBV5-8 and TRBJ2-1; D is possibly TRBD2 (7 bases). Trimming pared 2 bases from V and 8 bases from J, leaving 17 bases between. The CDR3 is made up of 15 amino acids. Germline assignment: CDR1 SGHTS and CDR2 YDEGEE. CDR3 region: CASSLGGGGFDEQFF. In DNA form, the CDR3 reads TGTGCCAGCAGCTTAGGGGGAGGGGGGTTCGATGAGCAGTTCTTC.

The chain links TRBV29-1 to TRBJ1-3; tentatively, D is TRBD1 (5 bases). V was clipped by 7 bases and J by 0 bases, with 10 bases between them. CDR3 length: 13 residues. Germline CDR1 and CDR2: SQVTM and ANQGSEA. The CDR3: CSASQDSGNTIYF. CDR3 nucleotide sequence: TGCAGCGCTTCACAGGACTCTGGAAACACCATATATTTT.

The chain has TRBV6-2 or TRBV6-3 and TRBJ2-5; 8 nucleotides match TRBD2. V shed 5 bases and J 4 bases; nucleotides not matched to a gene: 9. Germline V gene lookup returns CDR1 MNHEY and CDR2 SVGEGT. The CDR3 loop spans 15 amino acids. CDR3 in amino acids: CASSLYGRAVETQYF. The CDR3, as DNA: TGTGCCAGCAGTCTTTACGGGAGGGCCGTAGAGACCCAGTACTTC.

The chain has TRBV19 and TRBJ2-5; a possible D gene is TRBD1 (6 bases). Trimming left V 3 bases short and J 2 bases short, with 16 bases between. Germline loops: CDR1 LNHDA, CDR2 SQIVND (reference sequence). CDR3 size: 16 residues. CDR3 nucleotide sequence: TGTGCCAGTAGTATTAGCGCTCAGGGGCCACAAGAGACCCAGTACTTC. Translation: CASSISAQGPQETQYF.

The chain couples TRBV4-3 to TRBJ1-1; maybe TRBD1 (6 bases). Per the germline V gene, CDR1 is LGHNA and CDR2 is YSLEER. Deletions cut 1 base from V and 5 bases from J, with 17 bases between. This CDR3 contains 16 residues. The CDR3 loop reads CASSQVRRLGGTEAFF. In DNA, the CDR3 is TGCGCCAGCAGCCAAGTAAGGAGGTTAGGGGGAACTGAAGCTTTCTTT.

The rearrangement uses TRBV7-3 and TRBJ1-3; D unresolved. Germline V CDR1 and CDR2: SGHTA, FQGTGA. V lost 1 base and J lost 3, with 10 bases in between. The CDR3 contains 15 residues. The CDR3 DNA reads TGTGCCAGCAGCTTAAGTTCGCAGGTTGGAAACACCATATATTTT. Residues: CASSLSSQVGNTIYF.

This chain connects TRBV9 to TRBJ2-7; D might be TRBD1 (6 bases). Germline V gene lookup returns CDR1 SGDLS and CDR2 YYNGEE. This CDR3 contains 15 residues. V was cut by 4 bases and J by 2 bases, with 16 bases left in between. The CDR3 nucleotides read TGTGCCAGCAGCCCAGGGGACACCACAGCCTACGAGCAGTACTTC. Protein sequence: CASSPGDTTAYEQYF.

The gene calls are TRBV19 and TRBJ1-2; TRBD1 is a possible D gene (6 bases). Germline V CDR1 and CDR2: LNHDA, SQIVND (reference sequence). This CDR3 region has 14 residues. Between the trimmed V and J ends, which lost 6 bases and 4 bases, there was a span of 15 bases. CDR3 sequence (DNA): TGTGCCAGTAGGGAACAGGGTGGATCCTATGGCTACACCTTC. It is translated as CASREQGGSYGYTF.

This clone was seen only once. The chain combines TRBV9 with TRBJ1-4, with D hard to call. Germline loops: CDR1 SGDLS, CDR2 YYNGEE. V was clipped by 4 bases and J by 2 bases, with 9 bases between them. CDR3 size: 14 residues. The CDR3 spells CASSFSGTNEKLFF. The DNA of the CDR3 is TGTGCCAGCAGCTTCTCGGGGACTAATGAAAAACTGTTTTTT.

The chain is built from TRBV19 and TRBJ2-2; 9 bases fit TRBD2. Germline V gives CDR1 LNHDA, CDR2 SQIVND (reference sequence). There are 17 residues in the CDR3. Unmatched junction bases numbered 6, after V lost 4 bases and J lost 0 bases. CDR3 DNA: TGTGCCAGTAGTAGCGTTGCTAGCGGGACGAACACCGGGGAGCTGTTTTTT. It codes for CASSSVASGTNTGELFF.

This clone was seen only once. The CDR3 here is CASSQSDRVEQETQYF. DNA for the CDR3: TGTGCCAGCAGCCAATCCGACAGGGTTGAGCAAGAGACCCAGTACTTC. The chain has TRBV4-2 and TRBJ2-5; 7 bases fit TRBD1. Germline V CDR1 and CDR2: LGHNA, YNFKEQ. After removal of 2 bases from V and 2 bases from J, the junction contained 8 bases not matched to a gene. The CDR3 is 16 residues long.

The chain employs TRBV10-3 and TRBJ2-2; 8 positions agree with TRBD2. The CDR3 has 15 residues. With 6 bases clipped from V and 5 bases from J, the junction kept 8 bases outside the gene matches. The germline V gene encodes CDR1 ENHRY and CDR2 SYGVKD. The CDR3 spells CAIRTGGGGTGELFF. The CDR3, as DNA: TGTGCCATCAGAACGGGCGGCGGGGGGACCGGGGAGCTGTTTTTT.

In nucleotides, the CDR3 is TGTGCCACCAGGCTGGGAGTTGGGGCCAACGTCCTGACTTTC. Its protein product is CATRLGVGANVLTF. V usage is TRBV2 and J usage is TRBJ2-6; D is possibly TRBD2 (5 bases). The CDR3 sequence is 14 residues long. V dropped 10 bases and J dropped 3 bases, with 13 bases sitting between them. CDR1 is SNHLY and CDR2 is FYNNEI in the germline V gene.

The chain combines TRBV2 with TRBJ1-2; D is uncertain. The CDR3 sequence is 16 residues long. Germline V gene lookup returns CDR1 SNHLY and CDR2 FYNNEI. V was cut by 5 bases and J by 0 bases, with 16 bases left in between. Here the CDR3 reads CASSSRRFTANYGYTF. CDR3 nucleotides: TGTGCCAGCAGTTCAAGACGCTTTACAGCTAACTATGGCTACACCTTC.

This chain uses TRBV7-8 with TRBJ2-7; D is possibly TRBD1 (6 bases). The V and J ends lost 2 bases and 2 bases respectively, with 10 bases between them. Germline loops: CDR1 SGHVS, CDR2 FQNEAQ. The CDR3 totals 14 residues. The CDR3 DNA reads as TGTGCCAGCAGCTTACGCGGACAGACCTACGAGCAGTACTTC. Translated, it gives CASSLRGQTYEQYF.

The CDR3 DNA reads as TGCGCCAGCAGCCAAGACCAACAGGGGTCTGGCTACACCTTC. It translates to CASSQDQQGSGYTF. The chain carries TRBV4-1 and TRBJ1-2; TRBD1 agrees at 7 bases. The CDR3 runs to 14 residues. V shed 0 bases and J 7 bases; nucleotides not matched to a gene: 5. Germline V gene sequence: CDR1 MGHRA, CDR2 YSYEKL.

V usage is TRBV5-1 and J usage is TRBJ1-1, with TRBD1 matching over 8 bases. This CDR3 has 14 residues. Looked up from germline, CDR1 is SGHRS and CDR2 is YFSETQ. V dropped 3 bases and J dropped 4; count of bases not matched to a gene: 5. The CDR3 protein is CASSSTGAFTEAFF. In nucleotides, the CDR3 is TGCGCCAGCAGCTCGACAGGGGCCTTCACTGAAGCTTTCTTT.